The entry below describes one TCR beta chain. Its antigen is unidentified. The CDR3 has 16 residues. Germline V lookup: CDR1 MDHEN, CDR2 SYDVKM. Trimming removed 3 bases at V and 0 bases at J, with 9 bases between. These data are taken from a study of T cells in Graves' hyperthyroidism and ophthalmopathy. The study's findings and limits: Ophthalmopathy and stable hyperthyroidism were separated by a 13 V-J model. Blood shared most expanded thyroid clonotypes above 0.001. Model predictions of ophthalmopathy came a median approximately 6 months before onset.

TCR beta CDR3 regions were amplified from RNA. An initial round of RT-PCR targeting the TCR CDR3 relied on the HTBI primer set. TCRdb re-derived calls from the multiplex PCR reads in MiXCR, one entry per CDR3 protein. The sample records roughly 500,000 distinct CDR3 sequences, around 46% being singletons. Sequencing was done on a sample of peripheral blood or thyroid tissue (not recorded which). The clonotype comes from an adult woman with Graves' disease, either hyperthyroidism or ophthalmopathy (not recorded which). J is TRBJ2-6 and V is TRBV28, with D possibly matching TRBD1 (5 bases). DNA of the CDR3: TGTGCCAGCAGTTTGACAGCACCCTCTGGGGCCAACGTCCTGACTTTC. As protein: CASSLTAPSGANVLTF.